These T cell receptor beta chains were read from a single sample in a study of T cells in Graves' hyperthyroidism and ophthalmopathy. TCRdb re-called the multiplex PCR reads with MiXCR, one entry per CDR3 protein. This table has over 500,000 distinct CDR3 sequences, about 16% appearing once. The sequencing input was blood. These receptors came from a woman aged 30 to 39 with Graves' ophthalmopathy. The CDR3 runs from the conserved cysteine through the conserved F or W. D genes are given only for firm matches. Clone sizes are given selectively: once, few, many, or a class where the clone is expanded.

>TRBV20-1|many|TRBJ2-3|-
CSARPMGLDFTDTQYF
TGCAGTGCTAGGCCTATGGGGCTAGATTTCACAGATACGCAGTATTTT
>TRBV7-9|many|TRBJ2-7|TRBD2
CASSFEREVGEQYF
TGTGCCAGCAGCTTCGAGCGGGAGGTCGGCGAGCAGTACTTC
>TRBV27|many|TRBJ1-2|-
CASSLGQPYGYTF
TGTGCCAGCAGTTTGGGGCAGCCCTATGGCTACACCTTC
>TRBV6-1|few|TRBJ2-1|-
CASSRGLRNNEQFF
TGTGCCAGCAGCCGGGGACTCCGGAACAATGAGCAGTTCTTC
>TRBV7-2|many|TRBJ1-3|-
CASSLIPPGNTIYF
TGTGCCAGCAGCTTGATCCCTCCGGGAAACACCATATATTTT
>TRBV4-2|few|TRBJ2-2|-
CASKKEEGNTGELFF
TGTGCCAGCAAGAAGGAGGAGGGGAACACCGGGGAGCTGTTTTTT
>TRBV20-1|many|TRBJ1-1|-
CSARYSTEAFF
TGCAGTGCTAGATATAGTACGGAAGCTTTCTTT
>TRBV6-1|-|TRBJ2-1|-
CASSSDRGGFSGSLNEQFF
TGTGCCAGCAGCTCGGACAGGGGAGGTTTTAGCGGGAGTTTAAATGAGCAGTTCTTC
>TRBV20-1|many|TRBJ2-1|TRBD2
CSARGLAGLYNEQFF
TGCAGTGCTAGAGGACTAGCGGGCCTCTACAATGAGCAGTTCTTC
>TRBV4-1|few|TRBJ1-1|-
CASSQDTRGDTEAFF
TGCGCCAGCAGCCAAGATACCAGAGGGGACACTGAAGCTTTCTTT
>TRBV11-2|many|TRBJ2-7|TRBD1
CASSAGTALYEQYF
TGTGCCAGCAGCGCCGGGACAGCTCTCTACGAGCAGTACTTC
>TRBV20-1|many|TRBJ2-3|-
CSADNYFTGNPDTQYF
TGCAGTGCCGACAACTACTTCACAGGGAATCCAGATACGCAGTATTTT
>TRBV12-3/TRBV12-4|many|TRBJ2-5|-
CASRSRDRPLKETQYF
TGTGCCAGCAGATCTCGGGACCGCCCCTTAAAAGAGACCCAGTACTTC
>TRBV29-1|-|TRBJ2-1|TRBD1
CSVAGGAYNEQFF
TGCAGTGTTGCAGGGGGCGCTTACAATGAGCAGTTCTTC
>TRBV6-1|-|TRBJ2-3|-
CASSASVSTDTQYF
TGTGCCAGCAGTGCCTCCGTGAGCACAGATACGCAGTATTTT
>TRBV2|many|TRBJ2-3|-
CASSEMGQRGADTQYF
TGTGCCAGCAGTGAAATGGGCCAGCGAGGTGCAGATACGCAGTATTTT
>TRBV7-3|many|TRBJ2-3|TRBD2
CASSPELAGGVDTQYF
TGTGCCAGCAGCCCTGAACTAGCGGGAGGCGTTGATACGCAGTATTTT
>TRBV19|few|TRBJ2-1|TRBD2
CALGGGPQYNNEQFF
TGTGCCCTGGGGGGAGGGCCGCAATATAACAATGAGCAGTTCTTC
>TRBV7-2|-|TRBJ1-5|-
CASSFSPGNQPQHF
TGTGCCAGCAGCTTCTCGCCAGGGAATCAGCCCCAGCATTTT
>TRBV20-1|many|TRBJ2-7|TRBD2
CSANGLAAGEQYF
TGCAGTGCCAATGGACTAGCGGCAGGCGAGCAGTACTTC
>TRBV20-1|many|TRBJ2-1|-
CSARPGALHNEQFF
TGCAGTGCTAGACCCGGGGCTCTTCACAATGAGCAGTTCTTC
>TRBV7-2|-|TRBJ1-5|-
CASSPMGADQPQHF
TGTGCCAGCAGCCCAATGGGGGCAGATCAGCCCCAGCATTTT
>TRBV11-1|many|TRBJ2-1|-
CASSFRDQQNEQFF
TGTGCCAGCAGCTTTAGGGACCAGCAAAATGAGCAGTTCTTC
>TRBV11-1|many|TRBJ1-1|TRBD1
CASSPMTGGTAEAFF
TGTGCCAGCAGCCCCATGACAGGGGGCACTGCTGAAGCTTTCTTT
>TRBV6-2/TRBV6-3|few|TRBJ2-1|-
CASSTGRTTSSWFF
TGTGCCAGCAGTACGGGCAGAACGACCTCTAGCTGGTTCTTC
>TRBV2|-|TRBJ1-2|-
CASSRRQSRNYGYTF
TGTGCCAGCAGCCGACGACAAAGTAGAAACTATGGCTACACCTTC
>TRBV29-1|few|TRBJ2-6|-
CSVESGANVLTF
TGCAGCGTTGAGAGCGGGGCCAACGTCCTGACTTTC
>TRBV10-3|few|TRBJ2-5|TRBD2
CAISEPTAGGETQYF
TGTGCCATCAGTGAGCCAACCGCGGGGGGGGAGACCCAGTACTTC
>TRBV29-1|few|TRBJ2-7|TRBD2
CSVYTGTSAYEQYF
TGCAGCGTTTACACCGGGACTAGCGCCTACGAGCAGTACTTC
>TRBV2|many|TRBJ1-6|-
CASRFSSYNSPLHF
TGTGCCAGCAGATTTAGCTCCTATAATTCACCCCTCCACTTT
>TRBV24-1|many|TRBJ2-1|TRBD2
CATLLAGVINEQFF
TGTGCCACTCTACTAGCGGGAGTGATCAATGAGCAGTTCTTC
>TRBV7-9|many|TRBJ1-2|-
CASSLGDMSVYGYTF
TGTGCCAGCAGCTTAGGAGACATGTCGGTCTATGGCTACACCTTC
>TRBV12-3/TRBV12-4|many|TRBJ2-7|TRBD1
CASTPGQGYGSYEQYF
TGTGCCAGCACTCCCGGACAGGGATACGGCTCCTACGAGCAGTACTTC
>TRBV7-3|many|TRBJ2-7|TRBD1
CASSSDRGYEQYF
TGTGCCAGCAGCTCCGACAGGGGTTACGAGCAGTACTTC
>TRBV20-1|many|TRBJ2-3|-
CSATLPGGDTQYF
TGCAGTGCTACGCTACCAGGGGGGGATACGCAGTATTTT
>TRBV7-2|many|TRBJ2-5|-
CASRKRYQETQYF
TGTGCCAGCAGAAAACGGTACCAAGAGACCCAGTACTTC
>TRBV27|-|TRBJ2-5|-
CASSFNALKYF
TGTGCCAGCAGTTTTAACGCGCTGAAGTACTTC
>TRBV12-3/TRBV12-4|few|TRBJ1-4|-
CASSTGTGYEKLFF
TGTGCCAGCAGCACCGGGACGGGCTATGAAAAACTGTTTTTT
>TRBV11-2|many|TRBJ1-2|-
CASSPSGLRGYTF
TGTGCCAGCAGCCCTAGCGGCCTTCGCGGCTACACCTTC
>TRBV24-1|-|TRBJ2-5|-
CATRSQGETQYF
TGTGCCACCAGGTCCCAGGGGGAGACCCAGTACTTC
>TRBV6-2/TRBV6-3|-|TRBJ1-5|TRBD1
CASSYPRGGHQPQHF
TGTGCCAGCAGTTATCCCAGGGGGGGTCATCAGCCCCAGCATTTT
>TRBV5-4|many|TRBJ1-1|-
CASSPLEAGTEAFF
TGTGCCAGCAGCCCCTTGGAAGCCGGGACCGAAGCTTTCTTT
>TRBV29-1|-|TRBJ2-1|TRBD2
CSVEAIPPAGSNEQFF
TGCAGCGTGGAAGCGATCCCTCCAGCGGGGTCAAATGAGCAGTTCTTC
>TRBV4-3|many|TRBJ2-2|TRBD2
CASSQDTSGVNTGELFF
TGCGCCAGCAGCCAAGATACGAGCGGGGTGAACACCGGGGAGCTGTTTTTT
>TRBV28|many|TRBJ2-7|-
CASGSGVVTEQYF
TGTGCCAGCGGTTCAGGAGTAGTTACCGAGCAGTACTTC